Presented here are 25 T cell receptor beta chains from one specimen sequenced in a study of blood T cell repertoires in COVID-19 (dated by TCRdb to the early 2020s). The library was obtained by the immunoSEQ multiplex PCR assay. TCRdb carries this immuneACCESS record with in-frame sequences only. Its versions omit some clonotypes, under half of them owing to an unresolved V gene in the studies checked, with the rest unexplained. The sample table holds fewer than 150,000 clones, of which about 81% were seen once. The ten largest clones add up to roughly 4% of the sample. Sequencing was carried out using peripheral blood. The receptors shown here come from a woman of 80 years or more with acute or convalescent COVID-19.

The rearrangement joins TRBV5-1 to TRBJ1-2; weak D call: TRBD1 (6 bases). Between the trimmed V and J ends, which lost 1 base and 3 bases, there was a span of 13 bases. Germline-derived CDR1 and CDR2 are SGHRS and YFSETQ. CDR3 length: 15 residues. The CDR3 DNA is TGCGCCAGCAGCTTGAGGGCACAGGGAGACTATGGCTACACCTTC. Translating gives CASSLRAQGDYGYTF.

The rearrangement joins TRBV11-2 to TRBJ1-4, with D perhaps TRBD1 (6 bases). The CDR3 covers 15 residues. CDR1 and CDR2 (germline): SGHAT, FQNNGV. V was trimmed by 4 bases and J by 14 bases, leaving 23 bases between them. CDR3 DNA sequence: TGTGCCAGCAGCTCCCCAGGGGCAGTAATGAAAAGGCTGTTTTTT. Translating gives CASSSPGAVMKRLFF.

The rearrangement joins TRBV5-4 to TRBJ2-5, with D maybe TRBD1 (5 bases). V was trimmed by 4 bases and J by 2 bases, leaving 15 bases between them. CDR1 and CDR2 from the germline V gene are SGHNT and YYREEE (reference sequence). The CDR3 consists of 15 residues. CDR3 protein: CASSPRAQEQETQYF. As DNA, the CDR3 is TGTGCCAGCAGCCCGCGCGCACAGGAGCAAGAGACCCAGTACTTC.

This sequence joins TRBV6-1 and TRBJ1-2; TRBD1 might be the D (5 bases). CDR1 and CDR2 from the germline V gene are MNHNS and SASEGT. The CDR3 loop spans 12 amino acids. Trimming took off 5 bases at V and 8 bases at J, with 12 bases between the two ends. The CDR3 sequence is CASSPRVGGYTF. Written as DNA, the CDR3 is TGTGCCAGCAGTCCCAGGGTAGGCGGCTACACCTTC.

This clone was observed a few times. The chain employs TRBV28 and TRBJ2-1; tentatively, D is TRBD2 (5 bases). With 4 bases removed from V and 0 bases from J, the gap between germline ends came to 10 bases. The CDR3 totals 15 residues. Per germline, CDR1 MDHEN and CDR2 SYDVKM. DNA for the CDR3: TGTGCCAGCAGTTCGGAGGCGTTCTCCTACAATGAGCAGTTCTTC. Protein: CASSSEAFSYNEQFF.

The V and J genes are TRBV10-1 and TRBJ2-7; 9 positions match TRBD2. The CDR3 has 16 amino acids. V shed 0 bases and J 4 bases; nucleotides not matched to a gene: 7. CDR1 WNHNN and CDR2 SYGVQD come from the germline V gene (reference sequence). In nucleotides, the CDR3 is TGCGCCAGCAGTGAGTCGGGTAGCGGGGGTTTATACGAGCAGTACTTC. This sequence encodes CASSESGSGGLYEQYF.

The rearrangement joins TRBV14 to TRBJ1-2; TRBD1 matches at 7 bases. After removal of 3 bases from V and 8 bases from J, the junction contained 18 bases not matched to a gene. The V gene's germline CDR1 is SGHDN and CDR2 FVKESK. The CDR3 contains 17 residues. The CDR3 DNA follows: TGTGCCAGCAGCCACCATCGGGACAGAACGTCTCCGTACGGCTACACCTTC. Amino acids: CASSHHRDRTSPYGYTF.

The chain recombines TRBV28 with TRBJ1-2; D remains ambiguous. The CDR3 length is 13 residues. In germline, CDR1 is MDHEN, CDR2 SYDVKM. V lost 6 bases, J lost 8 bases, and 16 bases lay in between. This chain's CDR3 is CASRTGSTVGYTF. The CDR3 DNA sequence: TGTGCCAGCAGAACCGGGAGTACCGTGGGCTACACCTTC.

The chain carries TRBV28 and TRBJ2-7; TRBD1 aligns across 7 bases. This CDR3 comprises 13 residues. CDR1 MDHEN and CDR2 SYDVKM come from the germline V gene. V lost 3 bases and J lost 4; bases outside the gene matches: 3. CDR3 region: CASSLTGPYEQYF. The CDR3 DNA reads TGTGCCAGCAGTTTGACAGGGCCGTACGAGCAGTACTTC.

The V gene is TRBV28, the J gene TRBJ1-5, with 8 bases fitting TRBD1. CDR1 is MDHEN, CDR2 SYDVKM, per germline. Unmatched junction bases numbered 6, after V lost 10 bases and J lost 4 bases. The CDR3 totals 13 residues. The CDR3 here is CATHRGWNQPQHF. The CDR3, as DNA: TGTGCCACCCACAGGGGGTGGAATCAGCCCCAGCATTTT.

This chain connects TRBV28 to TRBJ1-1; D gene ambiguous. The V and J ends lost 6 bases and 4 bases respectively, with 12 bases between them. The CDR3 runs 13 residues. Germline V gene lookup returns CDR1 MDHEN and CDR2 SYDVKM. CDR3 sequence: CASSPIRGTEAFF. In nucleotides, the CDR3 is TGTGCCAGCAGCCCCATCCGGGGCACTGAAGCTTTCTTT. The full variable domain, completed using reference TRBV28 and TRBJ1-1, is DVKVTQSSRYLVKRTGEKVFLECVQDMDHENMFWYRQDPGLGLRLIYFSYDVKMKEKGDIPEGYSVSREKKERFSLILESASTNQTSMYLCASSPIRGTEAFFGQGTRLTVV.

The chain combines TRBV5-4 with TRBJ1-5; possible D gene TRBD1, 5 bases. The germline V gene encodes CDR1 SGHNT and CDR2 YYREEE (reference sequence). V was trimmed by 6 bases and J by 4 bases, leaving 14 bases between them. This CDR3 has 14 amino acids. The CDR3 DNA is TGTGCCAGCACCGGATCAGGGAAGAATCAGCCCCAGCATTTT. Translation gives CASTGSGKNQPQHF.

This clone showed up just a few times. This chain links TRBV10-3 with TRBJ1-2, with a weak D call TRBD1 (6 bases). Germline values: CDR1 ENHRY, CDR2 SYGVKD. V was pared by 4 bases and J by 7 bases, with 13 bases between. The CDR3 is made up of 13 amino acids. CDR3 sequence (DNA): TGTGCCATCAGTGTACGGGGGGCCCTTGGCTACACCTTC. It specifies CAISVRGALGYTF.

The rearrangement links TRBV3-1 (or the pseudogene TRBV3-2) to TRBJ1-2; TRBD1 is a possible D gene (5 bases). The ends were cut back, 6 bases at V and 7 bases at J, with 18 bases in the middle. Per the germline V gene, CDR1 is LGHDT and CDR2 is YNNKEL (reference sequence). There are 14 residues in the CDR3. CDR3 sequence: CASRMLGREGGYTF. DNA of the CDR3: TGTGCCAGCAGAATGTTGGGGCGGGAGGGTGGCTACACCTTC.

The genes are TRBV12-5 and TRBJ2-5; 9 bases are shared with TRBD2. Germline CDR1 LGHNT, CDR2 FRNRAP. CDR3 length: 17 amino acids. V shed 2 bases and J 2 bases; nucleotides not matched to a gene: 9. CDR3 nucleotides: TGTGCTAGTGGTTTGAAAGTGGGGAGCGGGGGGCAAGAGACCCAGTACTTC. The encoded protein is CASGLKVGSGGQETQYF.

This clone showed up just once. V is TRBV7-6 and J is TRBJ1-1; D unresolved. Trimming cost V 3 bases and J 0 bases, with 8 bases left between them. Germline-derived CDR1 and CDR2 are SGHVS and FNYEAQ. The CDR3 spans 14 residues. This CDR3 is CASSFEPMNTEAFF. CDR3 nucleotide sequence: TGTGCCAGCAGCTTTGAGCCTATGAACACTGAAGCTTTCTTT.

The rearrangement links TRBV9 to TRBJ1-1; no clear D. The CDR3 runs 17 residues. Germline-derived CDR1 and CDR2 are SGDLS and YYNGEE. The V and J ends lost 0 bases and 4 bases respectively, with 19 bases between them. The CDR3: CASSVDVGSFLVTEAFF. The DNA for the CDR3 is TGTGCCAGCAGCGTAGACGTGGGCAGCTTTTTAGTCACTGAAGCTTTCTTT.

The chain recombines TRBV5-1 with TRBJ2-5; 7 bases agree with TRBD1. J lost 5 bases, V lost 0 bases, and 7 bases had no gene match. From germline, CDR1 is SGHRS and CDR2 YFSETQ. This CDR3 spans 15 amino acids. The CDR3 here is CASSLGTGHGETQYF. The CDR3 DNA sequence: TGCGCCAGCAGCTTGGGGACAGGACATGGGGAGACCCAGTACTTC.

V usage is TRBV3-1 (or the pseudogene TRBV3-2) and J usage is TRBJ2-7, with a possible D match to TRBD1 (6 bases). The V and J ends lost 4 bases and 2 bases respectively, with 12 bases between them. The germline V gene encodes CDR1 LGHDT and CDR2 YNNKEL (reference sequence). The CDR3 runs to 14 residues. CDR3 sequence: CASSPHRDPYEQYF. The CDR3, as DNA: TGTGCCAGCAGCCCCCACAGGGACCCCTACGAGCAGTACTTC.

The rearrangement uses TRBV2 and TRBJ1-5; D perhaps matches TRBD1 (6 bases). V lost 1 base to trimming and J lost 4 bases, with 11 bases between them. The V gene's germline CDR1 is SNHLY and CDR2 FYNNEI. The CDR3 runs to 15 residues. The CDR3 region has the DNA TGTGCCAGCAGTGAAGTGGGCAGGGGAAATCAGCCCCAGCATTTT. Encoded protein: CASSEVGRGNQPQHF. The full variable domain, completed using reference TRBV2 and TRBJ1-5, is EPEVTQTPSHQVTQMGQEVILRCVPISNHLYFYWYRQILGQKVEFLVSFYNNEISEKSEIFDDQFSVERPDGSNFTLKIRSTKLEDSAMYFCASSEVGRGNQPQHFGDGTRLSIL.

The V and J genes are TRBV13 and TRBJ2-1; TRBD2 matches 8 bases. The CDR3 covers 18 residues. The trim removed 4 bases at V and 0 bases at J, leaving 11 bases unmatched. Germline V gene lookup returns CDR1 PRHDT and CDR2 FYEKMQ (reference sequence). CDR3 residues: CASSSGLEIPSSYNEQFF. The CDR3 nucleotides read TGTGCCAGCAGCTCGGGACTAGAGATCCCTAGCTCCTACAATGAGCAGTTCTTC.

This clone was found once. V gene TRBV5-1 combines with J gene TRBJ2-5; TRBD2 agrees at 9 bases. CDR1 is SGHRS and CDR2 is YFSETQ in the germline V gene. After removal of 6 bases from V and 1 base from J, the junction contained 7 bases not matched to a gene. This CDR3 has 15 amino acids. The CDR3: CASTIAGAGQETQYF. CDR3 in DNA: TGCGCCAGCACTATAGCGGGAGCGGGCCAAGAGACCCAGTACTTC.

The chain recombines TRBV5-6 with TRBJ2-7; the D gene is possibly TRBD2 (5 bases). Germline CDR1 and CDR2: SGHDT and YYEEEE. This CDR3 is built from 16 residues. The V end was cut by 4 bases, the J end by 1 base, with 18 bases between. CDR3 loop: CASSPGWGSGSYEQYF. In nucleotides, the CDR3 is TGTGCCAGCAGCCCGGGGTGGGGTTCAGGATCCTACGAGCAGTACTTC.

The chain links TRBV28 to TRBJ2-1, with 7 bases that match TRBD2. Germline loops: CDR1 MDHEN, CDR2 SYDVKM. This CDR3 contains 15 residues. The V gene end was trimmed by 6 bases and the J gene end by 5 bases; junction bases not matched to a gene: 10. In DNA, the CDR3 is TGTGCCAGCAGGCTACCGGGGGGATCGGACAATGAGCAGTTCTTC. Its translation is CASRLPGGSDNEQFF.

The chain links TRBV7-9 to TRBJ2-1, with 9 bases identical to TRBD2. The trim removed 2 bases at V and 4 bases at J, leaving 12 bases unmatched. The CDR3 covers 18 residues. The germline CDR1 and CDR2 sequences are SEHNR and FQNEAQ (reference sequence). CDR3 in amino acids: CASSLTSIAGARYNEQFF. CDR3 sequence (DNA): TGTGCCAGCAGCTTAACAAGTATAGCGGGGGCCCGTTACAATGAGCAGTTCTTC. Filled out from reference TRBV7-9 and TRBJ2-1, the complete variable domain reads DTGVSQNPRHKITKRGQNVTFRCDPISEHNRLYWYRQTLGQGPEFLTYFQNEAQLEKSRLLSDRFSAERPKGSFSTLEIQRTEQGDSAMYLCASSLTSIAGARYNEQFFGPGTRLTVL.